This TCR beta chain was sequenced in a study of post-analysis software for immune sequencing data. At the level of the study: The courses of disease that were included comprised relapsing-remitting, secondary progressive and progressive-relapsing multiple sclerosis. Study-level points and caveats: Normalized Chao1 diversity was significantly lower in multiple sclerosis patients than in controls. F measure grouped same-batch samples tightly together. There were five TRBV segments more frequent in patients than controls, and TRBV5-6, TRBV5-1 and TRBV20-1 were among them.

There are 16 residues in the CDR3. V was cut by 1 base and J by 0 bases, with 13 bases left in between. Germline V gene sequence: CDR1 MGHDK, CDR2 SYGVNS. Unique molecular identifiers had been added to the TCR beta cDNA libraries. T cells numbering roughly 0.9 to 10 million yielded cDNA molecules that totaled roughly 500,000. MiXCR, run by TCRdb on the PCR reads, gives a single entry per CDR3 protein. This sample carries approximately 770,000 distinct CDR3 sequences, 46% of them seen once, and the ten largest clones take roughly 5.2%. About this clonotype itself: Antigen specificity is unknown.

The sequence came from a girl aged 10 to 17 with multiple sclerosis. The chain recombines TRBV25-1 with TRBJ2-7; D remains ambiguous. The specimen sequenced was blood. The CDR3 DNA is TGTGCCAGCAGTGAATCTGGGCCCCAGTTCTCCTACGAGCAGTACTTC. It is translated as CASSESGPQFSYEQYF.